This T cell receptor (beta chain) was captured in a study of blood T cell repertoires in COVID-19. Study information: Donors in the United States, Italy and Spain gave samples during acute or convalescent COVID-19. The cDNA or gDNA used as material had been derived from T cells, B-cell-depleted T cells, or PBMCs.

This CDR3 has 13 amino acids. J lost 8 bases, V lost 9 bases, and 7 bases had no gene match. Per the germline V gene, CDR1 is MNHEY and CDR2 is SMNVEV (reference sequence). Per the authors' pipeline: Estimated nucleated cell counts came from reference gene primer amplification. Produced via immunoSEQ multiplex PCR; TCRdb's table is partial and in-frame only. V, J and clone size derive from that table, while D and trimming were established from the DNA sequence. The repertoire holds 70,000 to 75,000 clones, with roughly 81% as singletons. The sequence was obtained from a woman in her sixties or seventies with acute or convalescent COVID-19. The chain uses TRBV27 and TRBJ2-1, with TRBD2 identical over 10 bases. Input material: peripheral blood. CDR3 DNA: TGTGCCAGTGGACTAGCGGTTAAGGATGAGCAGTTCTTC. It encodes CASGLAVKDEQFF.